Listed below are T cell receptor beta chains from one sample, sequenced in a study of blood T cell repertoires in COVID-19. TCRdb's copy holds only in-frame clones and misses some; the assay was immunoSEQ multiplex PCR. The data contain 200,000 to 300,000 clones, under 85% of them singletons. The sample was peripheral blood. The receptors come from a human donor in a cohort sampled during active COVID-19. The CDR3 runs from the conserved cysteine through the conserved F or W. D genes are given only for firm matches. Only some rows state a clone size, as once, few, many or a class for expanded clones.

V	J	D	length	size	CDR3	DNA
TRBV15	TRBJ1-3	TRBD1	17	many	CATSTWDRGYNGNTIYF	TGTGCCACCAGTACTTGGGACAGGGGGTATAATGGAAACACCATATATTTT
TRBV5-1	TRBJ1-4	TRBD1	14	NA	CASSLVRGREKLFF	TGCGCCAGCAGCTTGGTGAGGGGGCGAGAAAAACTGTTTTTT
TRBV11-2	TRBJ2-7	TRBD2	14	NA	CASSTRGGSYEQYF	TGTGCCAGCAGCACCCGGGGGGGGTCCTACGAGCAGTACTTC
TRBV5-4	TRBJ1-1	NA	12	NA	CASSTQDTEAFF	TGTGCCAGCAGCACCCAGGACACTGAAGCTTTCTTT
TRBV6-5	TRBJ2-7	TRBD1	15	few	CASRHGTANLYEQYF	TGTGCCAGCAGACACGGGACAGCCAATCTCTACGAGCAGTACTTC
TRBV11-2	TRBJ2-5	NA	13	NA	CASSYDSQETQYF	TGTGCCAGCAGCTACGACAGCCAAGAGACCCAGTACTTC
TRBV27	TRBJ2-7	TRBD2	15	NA	CASSLTSGKTYEQYF	TGTGCCAGCAGTTTGACTAGCGGGAAGACCTACGAGCAGTACTTC
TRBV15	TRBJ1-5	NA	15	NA	CATSRDFTANQPQHF	TGTGCCACCAGCAGAGATTTTACAGCCAATCAGCCCCAGCATTTT
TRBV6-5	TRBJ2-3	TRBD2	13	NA	CASRRLAGDTQYF	TGTGCCAGCAGAAGACTAGCGGGAGATACGCAGTATTTT
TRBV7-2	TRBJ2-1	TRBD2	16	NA	CASSPSSGRITNEQFF	TGTGCCAGCAGCCCCTCTAGCGGGAGGATTACCAATGAGCAGTTCTTC
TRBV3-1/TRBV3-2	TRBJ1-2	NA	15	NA	CASSPRTAYGYGYTF	TGTGCCAGCAGCCCGCGGACAGCCTACGGGTATGGCTACACCTTC
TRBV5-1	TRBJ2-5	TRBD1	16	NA	CASSLEGQSIQETQYF	TGCGCCAGCAGCTTAGAGGGACAGTCCATCCAAGAGACCCAGTACTTC
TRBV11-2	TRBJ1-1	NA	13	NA	CASSLRRGNEAFF	TGTGCCAGCAGCTTACGCAGAGGGAATGAAGCTTTCTTT
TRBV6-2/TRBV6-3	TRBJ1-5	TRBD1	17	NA	CASSKATGQGARQPQHF	TGTGCCAGCAGCAAAGCCACGGGACAGGGGGCCCGGCAGCCCCAGCATTTT
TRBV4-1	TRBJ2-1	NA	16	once	CASSQPLRRRYNEQFF	TGCGCCAGCAGCCAGCCCTTAAGGAGGCGATACAATGAGCAGTTCTTC
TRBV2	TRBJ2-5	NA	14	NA	CASGGRGGRETQYF	TGTGCCAGCGGGGGGCGAGGGGGCCGGGAGACCCAGTACTTC
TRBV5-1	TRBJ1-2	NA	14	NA	CASSWTVFSYGYTF	TGCGCCAGCTCCTGGACAGTTTTTAGTTATGGCTACACCTTC
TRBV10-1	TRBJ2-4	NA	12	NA	CASPGAENIQYF	TGCGCCAGCCCAGGCGCCGAAAACATTCAGTACTTC
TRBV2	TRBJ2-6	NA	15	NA	CASSEAGRGANVLTF	TGTGCCAGCAGTGAAGCGGGGAGAGGGGCCAACGTCCTGACTTTC
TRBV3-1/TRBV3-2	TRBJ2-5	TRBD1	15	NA	CASSQKGQGQETQYF	TGTGCCAGCAGCCAAAAGGGACAGGGGCAAGAGACCCAGTACTTC
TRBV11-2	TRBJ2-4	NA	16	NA	CASSPVGAGNSDIQYF	TGTGCCAGCAGCCCAGTCGGCGCGGGAAATTCGGACATTCAGTACTTC
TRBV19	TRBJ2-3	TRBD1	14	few	CASSPGQGWDTQYF	TGTGCCAGTAGTCCGGGACAGGGATGGGATACGCAGTATTTT
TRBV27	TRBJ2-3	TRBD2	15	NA	CASSLREGSTDTQYF	TGTGCCAGCAGTTTAAGGGAGGGTTCCACAGATACGCAGTATTTT
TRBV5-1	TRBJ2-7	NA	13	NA	CASSSVGSREQYF	TGCGCCAGCAGCTCGGTTGGGAGTAGGGAGCAGTACTTC
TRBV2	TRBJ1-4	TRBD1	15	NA	CASTRGGTGGEKLFF	TGTGCCAGCACCCGAGGGGGGACAGGAGGCGAAAAACTGTTTTTT
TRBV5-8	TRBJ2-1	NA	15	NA	CASSFTGTSYNEQFF	TGTGCCAGCAGCTTCACCGGGACTTCCTACAATGAGCAGTTCTTC
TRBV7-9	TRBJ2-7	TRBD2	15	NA	CASRRGSGMDYEQYF	TGTGCCAGCAGGCGAGGGAGCGGGATGGACTACGAGCAGTACTTC
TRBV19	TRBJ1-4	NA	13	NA	CASSKRANEKLFF	TGTGCCAGTTCCAAACGGGCTAATGAAAAACTGTTTTTT
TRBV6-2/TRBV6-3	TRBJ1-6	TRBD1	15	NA	CASRPWGQQNSPLHF	TGTGCCAGCAGGCCTTGGGGACAGCAGAATTCACCCCTCCACTTT
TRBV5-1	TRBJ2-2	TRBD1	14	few	CASGRTGNTGELFF	TGCGCCAGCGGACGGACAGGGAACACCGGGGAGCTGTTTTTT
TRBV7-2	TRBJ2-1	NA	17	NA	CASSFSQRAMGQYEQFF	TGTGCCAGCAGCTTTAGTCAAAGGGCAATGGGACAATATGAGCAGTTCTTC
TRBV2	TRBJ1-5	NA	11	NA	CASSDEGGCIF	TGTGCCAGCAGTGACGAGGGCGGCTGCATTTTT
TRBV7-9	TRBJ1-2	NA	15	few	CASSFHYGEEVGYTF	TGTGCCAGCAGCTTTCACTACGGGGAGGAGGTTGGCTACACCTTC
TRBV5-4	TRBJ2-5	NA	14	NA	CASSARDIQETQYF	TGTGCCAGCAGCGCCCGGGACATCCAAGAGACCCAGTACTTC
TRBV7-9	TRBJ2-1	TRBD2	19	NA	CASSFYWTSGSSSYNEQFF	TGTGCCAGCAGCTTTTATTGGACTAGCGGATCTAGCTCCTACAATGAGCAGTTCTTC
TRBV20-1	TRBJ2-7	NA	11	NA	CSARIIYEQYF	TGCAGTGCGCGTATTATCTACGAGCAGTACTTC
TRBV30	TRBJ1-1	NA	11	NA	CAWSARREAFF	TGTGCCTGGAGTGCCCGCCGGGAAGCTTTCTTT
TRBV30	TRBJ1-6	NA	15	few	CAWGGRHSYNSPLHF	TGTGCCTGGGGGGGCAGGCACTCCTATAATTCACCCCTCCACTTT
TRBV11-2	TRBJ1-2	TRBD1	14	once	CASSLNWDRAIFTF	TGTGCCAGCAGCTTAAACTGGGACAGGGCCATTTTCACCTTC
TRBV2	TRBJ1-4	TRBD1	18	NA	CASRFSDRGPTTNEKLFF	TGTGCCAGCAGATTCTCGGACAGGGGGCCCACAACTAATGAAAAACTGTTTTTT
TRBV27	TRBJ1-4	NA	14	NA	CASSFWGPDEKLFF	TGTGCCAGCAGTTTTTGGGGCCCGGATGAAAAACTGTTTTTT